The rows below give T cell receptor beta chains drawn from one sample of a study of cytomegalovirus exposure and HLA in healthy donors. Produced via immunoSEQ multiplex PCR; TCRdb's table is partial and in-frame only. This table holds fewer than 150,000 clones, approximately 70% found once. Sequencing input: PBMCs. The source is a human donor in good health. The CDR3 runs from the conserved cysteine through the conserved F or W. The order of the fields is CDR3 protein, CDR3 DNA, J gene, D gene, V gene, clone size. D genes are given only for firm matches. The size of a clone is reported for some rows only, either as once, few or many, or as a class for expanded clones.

CDR3 protein: CASSYFYLGGEQYF
CDR3 DNA: TGTGCCAGCAGTTATTTTTATTTGGGGGGAGAGCAGTACTTC
J gene: TRBJ2-7
D gene: NA
V gene: TRBV27
clone size: NA

CDR3 protein: CASSLVGPSNTEAFF
CDR3 DNA: TGTGCCAGCAGCTTAGTTGGGCCCTCTAACACTGAAGCTTTCTTT
J gene: TRBJ1-1
D gene: NA
V gene: TRBV11-2
clone size: NA

CDR3 protein: CASSQGTGQGRQETQYF
CDR3 DNA: TGCGCCAGCAGCCAGGGAACTGGACAGGGAAGACAAGAGACCCAGTACTTC
J gene: TRBJ2-5
D gene: TRBD1
V gene: TRBV4-1
clone size: once

CDR3 protein: CASSNRAEQYF
CDR3 DNA: TGTGCCAGTAGTAACCGTGCGGAGCAGTACTTC
J gene: TRBJ2-7
D gene: NA
V gene: TRBV19
clone size: NA

CDR3 protein: CASSLSRGRGYEQYF
CDR3 DNA: TGTGCCAGCAGCTTGTCCAGGGGGCGCGGGTACGAGCAGTACTTC
J gene: TRBJ2-7
D gene: TRBD1
V gene: TRBV11-2
clone size: once

CDR3 protein: CASSPRDRGQGEQFF
CDR3 DNA: TGTGCCAGCAGTCCTAGGGACAGGGGGCAGGGTGAGCAGTTCTTC
J gene: TRBJ2-1
D gene: TRBD1
V gene: TRBV28
clone size: NA

CDR3 protein: CASSQDPSGMGELFF
CDR3 DNA: TGCGCCAGCAGCCAAGACCCTAGCGGGATGGGGGAGCTGTTTTTT
J gene: TRBJ2-2
D gene: TRBD2
V gene: TRBV4-3
clone size: NA

CDR3 protein: CASTSDRIPQETQYF
CDR3 DNA: TGTGCCAGCACCTCTGACAGGATTCCCCAAGAGACCCAGTACTTC
J gene: TRBJ2-5
D gene: NA
V gene: TRBV2
clone size: NA

CDR3 protein: CASTSQGPSYEQYF
CDR3 DNA: TGTGCCAGTACCTCACAGGGGCCCTCCTACGAGCAGTACTTC
J gene: TRBJ2-7
D gene: TRBD1
V gene: TRBV19
clone size: NA

CDR3 protein: CASSPTPPGQGALVYGYTF
CDR3 DNA: TGTGCCAGCTCACCTACCCCACCGGGACAGGGGGCTCTCGTCTATGGCTACACCTTC
J gene: TRBJ1-2
D gene: TRBD1
V gene: TRBV18
clone size: once

CDR3 protein: CASSSMGRVGEQFF
CDR3 DNA: TGTGCCAGCAGCTCCATGGGGCGAGTAGGTGAGCAGTTCTTC
J gene: TRBJ2-1
D gene: NA
V gene: TRBV7-9
clone size: few

CDR3 protein: CASSPPWQGVTDTQYF
CDR3 DNA: TGTGCCAGCTCACCACCGTGGCAGGGGGTGACAGATACGCAGTATTTT
J gene: TRBJ2-3
D gene: TRBD1
V gene: TRBV18
clone size: NA

CDR3 protein: CASKLLAGAFGQPQHF
CDR3 DNA: TGTGCCAGCAAACTCCTCGCAGGGGCTTTTGGTCAGCCCCAGCATTTT
J gene: TRBJ1-5
D gene: NA
V gene: TRBV27
clone size: NA

CDR3 protein: CASSRPGQGQDTQYF
CDR3 DNA: TGTGCCAGCAGTCGACCGGGACAGGGGCAAGATACGCAGTATTTT
J gene: TRBJ2-3
D gene: TRBD1
V gene: TRBV6-6
clone size: NA

CDR3 protein: CASSMTSGRSTDTQYF
CDR3 DNA: TGTGCCAGTAGTATGACTAGCGGGAGGAGCACAGATACGCAGTATTTT
J gene: TRBJ2-3
D gene: TRBD2
V gene: TRBV19
clone size: NA

CDR3 protein: CASSLGSYTDTQYF
CDR3 DNA: TGCGCCAGCAGCTTGGGTAGCTACACAGATACGCAGTATTTT
J gene: TRBJ2-3
D gene: NA
V gene: TRBV5-1
clone size: NA

CDR3 protein: CASRRGLAGTNTGELFF
CDR3 DNA: TGTGCCAGTAGACGGGGACTAGCGGGTACGAACACCGGGGAGCTGTTTTTT
J gene: TRBJ2-2
D gene: TRBD2
V gene: TRBV19
clone size: few

CDR3 protein: CASRFARQGANGYTF
CDR3 DNA: TGTGCCAGCAGGTTTGCCCGGCAGGGGGCTAATGGCTACACCTTC
J gene: TRBJ1-2
D gene: TRBD1
V gene: TRBV28
clone size: NA

CDR3 protein: CASSRVGGEVEQFF
CDR3 DNA: TGCGCCAGCAGCCGAGTGGGGGGGGAGGTCGAGCAGTTCTTC
J gene: TRBJ2-1
D gene: TRBD2
V gene: TRBV5-1
clone size: NA

CDR3 protein: CASSIANRYYEQYF
CDR3 DNA: TGTGCCAGTAGTATAGCTAACAGGTACTACGAGCAGTACTTC
J gene: TRBJ2-7
D gene: NA
V gene: TRBV19
clone size: NA

CDR3 protein: CAWSVVYGSGNTIYF
CDR3 DNA: TGTGCCTGGAGTGTAGTCTACGGGAGTGGAAACACCATATATTTT
J gene: TRBJ1-3
D gene: NA
V gene: TRBV30
clone size: few

CDR3 protein: CASSRAGDNEQFF
CDR3 DNA: TGTGCCAGCAGCCGAGCGGGAGACAATGAGCAGTTCTTC
J gene: TRBJ2-1
D gene: TRBD2
V gene: TRBV6-6
clone size: NA

CDR3 protein: CASSQDAGSSYEQYF
CDR3 DNA: TGCGCCAGCAGCCAAGACGCAGGGTCCTCCTACGAGCAGTACTTC
J gene: TRBJ2-7
D gene: NA
V gene: TRBV4-1
clone size: once

CDR3 protein: CASSLAGQGGETQYF
CDR3 DNA: TGCGCCAGCAGCTTGGCCGGACAGGGAGGAGAGACCCAGTACTTC
J gene: TRBJ2-5
D gene: TRBD1
V gene: TRBV5-1
clone size: NA